The sequence of this T cell receptor (beta chain) was determined in a study of T cell repertoires in cytomegalovirus infection. Study-level background: CMV epitopes used comprised recently identified HLA-C-restricted ones and well-studied HLA-B-restricted ones. TCR beta signatures that were public indicated CMV infection and matching HLA type.

Findings of the study overall: CMV-specific TCR beta clonotypes restricted by HLA-C dominated the ex vivo response. People with CMV and the relevant HLA were identified by cumulative public TCR beta family frequency.

This clonotype came up many times. Its antigen is not known. MiXCR, run by TCRdb on the reads, gives a single entry per CDR3 protein. This sample yields roughly 800,000 distinct CDR3 sequences, of which just under 30% are seen a single time; less than 15% belongs to the top ten. This CDR3 region has 16 residues. Germline CDR1 and CDR2: MNHEY and SMNVEV (reference sequence). V dropped 4 bases and J dropped 0 bases, with 13 bases sitting between them. The chain is built from TRBV27 and TRBJ2-1; TRBD2 might be the D (5 bases). The sample in question was cultured CD8+ T cells from PBMCs, obtained from culture after CMV antigen stimulation. The TCR comes from a human donor in good health (CMV status not recorded). Some clones in this sample may be carry-over from other donors' samples. The CDR3 nucleotides are TGTGCCAGCAGTTGGTATCGGACTCACTCCTACAATGAGCAGTTCTTC. Amino acids: CASSWYRTHSYNEQFF.